This TCR beta chain was documented in a study of cytomegalovirus exposure and HLA in healthy donors. Germline V CDR1 and CDR2: LGHNA, YNFKEQ. The CDR3 has 17 residues. After removal of 0 bases from V and 2 bases from J, the junction contained 9 bases not matched to a gene. The PCR made use of 60 Vbeta and 13 Jbeta primers. Sequencing used immunoSEQ multiplex PCR; TCRdb keeps in-frame clones, though not all of them. Found here are approximately 160,000 clones, approximately 86% of them singletons; the top ten hold roughly 1.5%. This TCR derives from a male donor in good health and CMV-seronegative. The rearrangement joins TRBV4-2 to TRBJ2-5; TRBD2 aligns across 7 bases. Source material: PBMCs. CDR3 loop: CASSQDLSGTIQETQYF. For the CDR3, the DNA is TGTGCCAGCAGCCAAGATCTCTCCGGGACTATTCAAGAGACCCAGTACTTC.